These T cell receptor beta chains were read from a single sample in a study of CXCR3-negative and CXCR3-positive naive CD8 T cells. TCRdb reanalyzed the 5' RACE reads, giving one entry per CDR3 protein sequence and no DNA. Listed are approximately 90,000 distinct CDR3 sequences; 0.5% to 0.6% falls within the top ten. Sequencing input: naive CXCR3+ CD8+ T cells from blood. The receptors stem from a human donor in good health. Some clones in this sample may be carry-over from other donors' samples. Both conserved end residues are part of each CDR3. The order of the fields is V gene, J gene, CDR3 protein.

>TRBV5-6|TRBJ2-2
CASSLVLLAGGDTGELFF
>TRBV18|TRBJ2-3
CASSPPEGGPPDTQYF
>TRBV27|TRBJ2-3
CASSFRAPGSTDTQYF
>TRBV29-1|TRBJ2-1
CSARQQTSNEQFF
>TRBV25-1|TRBJ1-5
CASSEQGSNQPQHF
>TRBV28|TRBJ2-1
CASSLGPPTSYNEQFF
>TRBV7-2|TRBJ2-1
CASSLVTSTKGNEQFF
>TRBV7-9|TRBJ1-1
CASSLGQFEAFF
>TRBV6-5|TRBJ1-2
CASSDRTGVNYGYTF
>TRBV21-1|TRBJ2-3
CATAEKDTQYF
>TRBV14|TRBJ2-1
CASSQALWGLAGGPSYNEQFF
>TRBV5-1|TRBJ2-1
CASVQRGAGNEQFF
>TRBV7-6|TRBJ2-7
CASSPGTNEQYF
>TRBV6-2/TRBV6-3|TRBJ2-7
CASSYSTGSSYEQYF
>TRBV12-3/TRBV12-4|TRBJ2-4
CASSFVGTKGNGAKNIQYF
>TRBV7-9|TRBJ1-5
CASSSDPRNQPQHF
>TRBV7-6|TRBJ2-7
CASSPGGILGQYF